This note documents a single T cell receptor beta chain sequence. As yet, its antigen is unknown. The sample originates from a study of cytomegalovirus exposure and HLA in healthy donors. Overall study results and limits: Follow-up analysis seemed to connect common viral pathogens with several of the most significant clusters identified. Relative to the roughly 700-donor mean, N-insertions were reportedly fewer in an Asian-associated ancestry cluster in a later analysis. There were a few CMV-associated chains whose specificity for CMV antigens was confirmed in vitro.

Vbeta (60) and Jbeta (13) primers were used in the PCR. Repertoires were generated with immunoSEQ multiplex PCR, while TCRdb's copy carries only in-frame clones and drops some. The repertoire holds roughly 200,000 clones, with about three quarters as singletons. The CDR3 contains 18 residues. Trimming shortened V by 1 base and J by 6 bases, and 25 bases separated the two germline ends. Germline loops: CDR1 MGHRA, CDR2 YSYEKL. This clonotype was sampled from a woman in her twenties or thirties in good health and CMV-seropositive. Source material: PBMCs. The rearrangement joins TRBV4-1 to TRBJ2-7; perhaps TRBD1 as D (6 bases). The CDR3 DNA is TGCGCCAGCAGCCAAGGGGCAGGGGTCCTTCTAGCCCCACCCGAGCAGTACTTC. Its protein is CASSQGAGVLLAPPEQYF.